This passage covers 18 T cell receptor beta chains from one sample sequenced in a study of T cells in women clearing cervical HPV infection. Here immunoSEQ multiplex PCR was the method, and the copy in TCRdb shows in-frame clones only, minus some. Recorded for this sample: roughly 28,000 clones. Sequenced input: blood buffy coat. The receptors derive from a woman between 18 and 75 years old with a cervical HPV16 infection that either progressed to CIN3+ or cleared (not recorded which).

The chain's CDR3 is CASSLRGSTDTQYF. The part of the CDR3 DNA that was read is TGTGCCAGCAGCTTGCGGGGTAGCACAGATACG. The chain combines TRBV7-7 with TRBJ2-3; D is possibly TRBD2 (6 bases). The CDR3 end is not reached by the read, which stops 3 residues before it; the germline J gene fills it in. The CDR3 totals 14 residues. The ends were cut back, 3 bases at V and 0 bases at J, with 7 bases in the middle. Per germline, CDR1 SSHAT and CDR2 FNYEAQ (reference sequence). Looking up the rest from reference TRBV7-7 and TRBJ2-3 gives the full variable domain: GAGVSQSPRYKVTKRGQDVTLRCDPISSHATLYWYQQALGQGPEFLTYFNYEAQPDKSGLPSDRFSAERPEGSISTLTIQRTEQRDSAMYRCASSLRGSTDTQYFGPGTRLTVL.

Here the CDR3 reads CASSLQGAPDGYTF. The CDR3 bases that were read are TGCGCCAGCAGCTTACAGGGGGCGCCCGATGGC. The chain couples TRBV5-1 to TRBJ1-2; 9 bases line up with TRBD1. The read gets to within 3 residues of the CDR3 end, and the germline J gene fills in the rest. Trimming removed 2 bases from V and 6 bases from J; junction bases left unmatched: 5. The CDR3 runs 14 residues. Germline V gene sequence: CDR1 SGHRS, CDR2 YFSETQ.

Note on this clone: The read ends 3 residues shy of where the CDR3 ends; the end is completed using the germline J gene. The chain has TRBV18 and TRBJ2-2, with 7 bases that match TRBD2. Germline CDR1 KGHSH, CDR2 LQKENI. This CDR3 contains 13 residues. CDR3 DNA (partial): TGTGCCAGCTCACCCCAGGGAGGGGAAAAG. Protein: CASSPQGGEK. The whole CDR3 region reads CASSPQGGEKLFF.

On this clone: With the read ending 3 residues before the CDR3 end, the germline J gene is used to fill in that end. In the same sample, other DNA sequences code for this CDR3. The V gene is TRBV23-1, the J gene TRBJ2-7; 8 bases align to TRBD1. TRBV23-1 is an ORF, and what it does is uncertain. The length of the CDR3 is 15 residues. V shed 4 bases, J shed 3 bases, and the junction held 8 bases outside the gene matches. The part of the CDR3 DNA that was read is TGCGCCAGCAGTCCCGATAGGGACAGGATCTACGAG. Its translation is CASSPDRDRIYE. The entire CDR3 protein reads CASSPDRDRIYEQYF.

Regarding this clone: The read is 3 residues too short to cover the CDR3 end, so that end is filled in from the germline J gene. In the same sample, other DNA sequences code for this CDR3. The chain couples TRBV19 to TRBJ1-3; TRBD1 matches 7 bases. CDR1 and CDR2 (germline): LNHDA, SQIVND (reference sequence). J gave up 4 bases and V 8 bases, and 8 bases lay outside the gene matches. CDR3 length: 14 amino acids. CDR3 DNA (partial): TGTGCCAGTCAAGCCGGGACAGAGGGAAACACC. Protein product: CASQAGTEGNT. The CDR3 as a whole reads CASQAGTEGNTIYF.

With respect to this clone: The read falls 3 residues short of the CDR3 end, and the missing part is taken from the germline J gene. The V call is TRBV7-9, the J call TRBJ2-7; maybe TRBD1 (6 bases). The germline V gene encodes CDR1 SEHNR and CDR2 FQNEAQ (reference sequence). V gave up 1 base and J gave up 0 bases, with 10 bases separating them. The CDR3 has 15 amino acids. The part of the CDR3 DNA that was read is TGTGCCAGCAGCTTAGGACAGGTGACCTCCTACGAG. This gives the protein CASSLGQVTSYE. The complete CDR3 reads CASSLGQVTSYEQYF.

For this clone: With the read ending 3 residues before the CDR3 end, the germline J gene is used to fill in that end. The V call is TRBV29-1, the J call TRBJ2-3, with a possible D match to TRBD1 (5 bases). CDR1 and CDR2 from the germline V gene are SQVTM and ANQGSEA. The CDR3 has 14 amino acids. Trimming pared 6 bases from V and 4 bases from J, leaving 17 bases between. The part of the CDR3 DNA that was read is TGCAGCGTCGCACAGGTACTTCTCGCAGATACG. Translating it yields CSVAQVLLADT. The whole CDR3 is CSVAQVLLADTQYF.

Comments on this clone: The read falls 3 residues short of the CDR3 end, and the missing part is taken from the germline J gene. Distinct nucleotide sequences in the sample also encode this CDR3. The V call is TRBV7-9, the J call TRBJ1-3; D is uncertain. V dropped 1 base and J dropped 7 bases, with 11 bases sitting between them. The V gene's germline CDR1 is SEHNR and CDR2 FQNEAQ (reference sequence). The CDR3 length is 14 residues. Partial CDR3 DNA: TGTGCCAGCAGCTTAGTCGTGGAGGGCAACACC. Translated: CASSLVVEGNT. The whole CDR3 protein is CASSLVVEGNTIYF.

In regard to this clone: The DNA ends 3 residues before the CDR3 does, and the rest of the CDR3 is filled in from the germline J gene. V gene TRBV19 combines with J gene TRBJ2-1; 12 bases line up with TRBD2. CDR3 size: 18 residues. J gave up 3 bases and V 2 bases, and 8 bases lay outside the gene matches. CDR1 and CDR2 from the germline V gene are LNHDA and SQIVND (reference sequence). Incomplete CDR3 DNA: TGTGCCAGTAGTATATCCCTGACTAGCGGGAGAGTCTACAATGAG. It translates to CASSISLTSGRVYNE. In full, the CDR3 reads CASSISLTSGRVYNEQFF. Filled out from reference TRBV19 and TRBJ2-1, the complete variable domain reads DGGITQSPKYLFRKEGQNVTLSCEQNLNHDAMYWYRQDPGQGLRLIYYSQIVNDFQKGDIAEGYSVSREKKESFPLTVTSAQKNPTAFYLCASSISLTSGRVYNEQFFGPGTRLTVL.

Worth noting for this clone: The read ends 3 residues early relative to the CDR3; the germline J gene fills the gap. The V gene is TRBV5-1, the J gene TRBJ2-7; TRBD1 or TRBD2 may be the D gene (5 bases each). Germline-derived CDR1 and CDR2 are SGHRS and YFSETQ. V was cut by 7 bases and J by 3 bases, with 17 bases left in between. This CDR3 comprises 14 residues. This CDR3 is CASHCRGELYEQYF. The sequenced part of the CDR3 DNA is TGCGCCAGCCATTGTAGAGGGGAGCTCTACGAG.

As for this clone: The CDR3 extends 3 residues past the end of the read, so its final part is completed from the germline J gene. The chain recombines TRBV5-1 with TRBJ2-2, with D hard to call. Germline CDR1 and CDR2: SGHRS and YFSETQ. The V end lost 0 bases, the J end lost 2 bases, and 5 bases lay between the germline ends. The CDR3 has 14 residues. CDR3 DNA, as far as it was read: TGCGCCAGCAGCTTGGAATATAACACCGGGGAG. Protein: CASSLEYNTGE. The entire CDR3 reads CASSLEYNTGELFF.

About this clone: With the read ending 3 residues before the CDR3 end, the germline J gene is used to fill in that end. V gene TRBV5-1 combines with J gene TRBJ2-7, with 8 bases identical to TRBD1. Germline lookup yields CDR1 SGHRS and CDR2 YFSETQ. Germline trimming cut 5 bases from V and 4 bases from J; bases unmatched to any gene: 2. CDR3 length equals 12 residues. The CDR3 here is CASSTGGYEQYF. CDR3 bases read: TGCGCCAGCAGTACAGGGGGTTACGAG.

Comments on this clone: The CDR3 goes on 3 residues after the read ends, and that part is filled in from the germline J gene. This rearrangement joins TRBV30 to TRBJ1-4; D uncertain. The length of the CDR3 is 13 residues. Germline-derived CDR1 and CDR2 are GTSNPN and SVGIG (reference sequence). CDR3 DNA, as far as it was read: TGTGCCTGGAGTAGCTCGGTAAATTCACCA. Translated, it gives CAWSSSVNSP. The full-length CDR3 reads as CAWSSSVNSPLFF.

As regards this clone: The DNA ends 3 residues before the CDR3 does, and the rest of the CDR3 is filled in from the germline J gene. The V call is TRBV5-1, the J call TRBJ1-1, with D possibly TRBD1 on 5 matching bases. CDR3 size: 15 residues. Between the trimmed V and J ends, which lost 4 bases and 5 bases, there was a span of 18 bases. CDR1 and CDR2 (germline): SGHRS, YFSETQ. The CDR3 loop is CASSPAWTGETEAFF. The CDR3 bases that were read are TGCGCCAGCAGCCCCGCCTGGACGGGGGAGACTGAA.

Concerning this clone itself: The junction differs from germline at one of its ends, possibly a read error. The sequenced fragment ends 3 residues before the CDR3 boundary, so the rest is inferred from the germline J gene. The sample carries other DNA sequences with the same CDR3. The chain combines TRBV7-2 with TRBJ1-3; D may be TRBD1 (5 bases). Germline V gene data show CDR1 as SGHTA and CDR2 as FQGNSA. This CDR3 has 13 residues. CDR3 DNA (partial): TGTGCCAGCATCCAGGGCTCTGGAAACACG. This codes for CASIQGSGNT. The entire CDR3 protein is CASIQGSGNTIYF.

With respect to this clone: The CDR3 end is not reached by the read, which stops 3 residues before it; the germline J gene fills it in. This sequence joins TRBV11-3 and TRBJ2-1, with 9 bases lining up with TRBD1. The CDR3 spans 15 residues. Germline CDR1 is SGHNT and CDR2 is YENEEA. J gave up 8 bases and V 3 bases, and 8 bases lay outside the gene matches. This chain's CDR3 is CASSFSGTGKDEQFF. The DNA read from the CDR3 is TGTGCCAGCAGCTTCTCCGGGACAGGGAAGGATGAG.

CDR3 protein: CASSRSAGAETQYF. CDR3 DNA, as far as it was read: TGTGCCAGCAGCCGGTCAGCGGGAGCGGAGACC. This chain joins TRBV7-2 and TRBJ2-5; 8 bases agree with TRBD2. The read finishes 3 residues shy of the CDR3 end, and the germline J gene is used to complete it. This CDR3 contains 14 residues. V lost 5 bases and J lost 5; bases outside the gene matches: 7. Germline CDR1 SGHTA, CDR2 FQGNSA. The entire variable domain, with the rest obtained from reference TRBV7-2 and TRBJ2-5, is as follows: GAGVSQSPSNKVTEKGKDVELRCDPISGHTALYWYRQSLGQGLEFLIYFQGNSAPDKSGLPSDRFSAERTGGSVSTLTIQRTQQEDSAVYLCASSRSAGAETQYFGPGTRLLVL.

A word on this clone: The read falls 3 residues short of the CDR3 end, and the missing part is taken from the germline J gene. The chain is built from TRBV20-1 and TRBJ1-4; 7 bases line up with TRBD1. Germline CDR1 DFQATT, CDR2 SNEGSKA (reference sequence). With 4 bases clipped from V and 6 bases from J, the junction kept 5 bases outside the gene matches. CDR3 size: 13 residues. The CDR3 protein is CSATDRDDEKLFF. The part of the CDR3 DNA that was read is TGCAGTGCTACTGACAGGGATGATGAAAAA.